The T cell receptor (beta chain) described here comes from a study of cytomegalovirus exposure and HLA in healthy donors. Whole-study results and caveats: According to the study, 160 or so TCR beta chains were cytomegalovirus-associated. As confirmed in vitro, a few CMV-associated chains were specific for CMV antigens. Across donors, most TCRs were seen rarely, yet some public ones were widespread.

This CDR3 comprises 13 residues. The V and J ends lost 4 bases and 6 bases respectively, with 13 bases between them. Per germline, CDR1 SGHRS and CDR2 YFSETQ. These donors were members of the approximately 110-subject validation cohort, a group separate from the approximately 670-subject first cohort. Points on this clone: The antigen is not known.

Sequencing used immunoSEQ multiplex PCR; TCRdb keeps in-frame clones, though not all of them. The repertoire holds 300,000 to 400,000 clones, 80% to 90% seen once, with over 0.75% in the top ten. This chain connects TRBV5-1 to TRBJ1-2; a weak D match, TRBD1 (6 bases). The sample comprised PBMCs. This clonotype was obtained from a woman aged 18-29 years in good health and CMV-seronegative. The CDR3 sequence is CASSVRGAHGYTF. For the CDR3, the DNA is TGCGCCAGCAGCGTCAGGGGCGCCCATGGCTACACCTTC. The whole variable domain, filled in from reference TRBV5-1 and TRBJ1-2, reads KAGVTQTPRYLIKTRGQQVTLSCSPISGHRSVSWYQQTPGQGLQFLFEYFSETQRNKGNFPGRFSGRQFSNSRSEMNVSTLELGDSALYLCASSVRGAHGYTFGSGTRLTVV.